This TCR beta chain was identified in a study of Graves' ophthalmopathy and Graves' hyperthyroidism. V lost 0 bases, J lost 0 bases, and 6 bases lay in between. The germline gives CDR1 SGHVS, CDR2 FNYEAQ. This CDR3 spans 16 amino acids. RNA transcripts provided the template for amplifying TCR beta CDR3 regions. Amplification began with first-round RT-PCR using HTBI primers, then second-round multiplex PCR was performed. TCRdb reprocessed the multiplex PCR reads with MiXCR, giving one entry per CDR3 protein. The sample has around 660,000 distinct CDR3 sequences; roughly 39% are singletons. The sample comprised peripheral blood. This clonotype originated in an adult man with Graves' ophthalmopathy. The chain is built from TRBV7-6 and TRBJ2-6, with a weak D call TRBD1 (5 bases). The CDR3 region is CASSLADSSGANVLTF. DNA of the CDR3: TGTGCCAGCAGCTTAGCCGACAGCTCTGGGGCCAACGTCCTGACTTTC.